This T cell receptor beta chain was sequenced for a study of identical twins (dated by TCRdb to 2016 to 2017). For the wider study: The study deep-sequenced TCR alpha and beta repertoires from monozygotic twins, unrelated adults of various ages and cord blood to test whether fetal clonotypes persist. Replicate twin experiments were performed at different times using different library preparation protocols to rule out contamination. General study outcomes and caveats: The excess sharing between twins in beta out-of-frame sequences was weaker because fewer shared sequences reduced the signal-to-noise ratio. Out-of-frame TCR alpha sequences shared between twins showed an excess of low generation-probability sequences compared with coincidental sharing between unrelated individuals. Invariant T cells such as MAIT and iNKT could partly confound zero-insertion analyses, although diverse VJ usage argued against such confounding for most clonotypes. Conclusions relied on cross-sectional statistical analysis, since the same donors could not be followed over many years. In monozygotic twins, out-of-frame TCR alpha sharing was systematically underestimated by recombination models, although the models agreed with sharing between unrelated individuals. Abundant cord blood beta clonotypes carried fewer insertions; young adult naive repertoires showed a weaker similar trend, while memory repertoires showed none.

From cysteine to phenylalanine, the CDR3 is 12 amino acids long. Only the CDR3 portion is preserved as DNA: 36 bases, with reading frame beginning at the first base. Deletion took 4 bases off V and 1 base off J, with a span of 5 bases between the germline ends. The germline V gene (reference sequence) specifies DFQATT as CDR1 and SNEGSKA as CDR2. Regarding this clonotype: What this receptor recognizes is not known. Base-call qualities are not available, and no considerably larger clone is one nucleotide away.

Library creation used 5' RACE. The sequencing machine was an Illumina HiSeq 2000. Template switching introduced a universal primer binding site; the final cDNA contained a unique molecular identifier, enabling accurate counting of TCR cDNA molecules. First-strand cDNA for TCR alpha and beta chains was synthesized from specific primers in the conserved constant-segment region. To control for contamination, each cDNA library was double barcoded with a SMART-Mk sample barcode plus Illumina barcodes. Two successive PCR steps introduced TruSeq adapter sequences along with Illumina sample barcodes. The TCR alpha and beta cDNA libraries were sequenced on the Illumina HiSeq platform using custom primers. Under the source paper's analysis protocol: MiGEC processed the raw reads to extract unique molecular identifiers, while MiXCR was used to determine the CDR3 positions. Recombination models were inferred per individual with the repgenHMM and IGoR tools using an EM algorithm. The analysis of shared clonotypes was done with the tcR package in R, with sharing normalized by the product of cloneset sizes. To study raw recombination free of thymic and clonal selection effects, out-of-frame nonproductive sequences were analyzed. TCRdb trimmed public reads at Q25 via fastp, called clones via MiXCR and kept in-frame beta chains. Rows matching on CDR3 protein sequence are summarized as one entry with the most common DNA and genes. The V and J calls and clone size are TCRdb's, not the authors'. Recorded for this sample are 400,000 to 550,000 distinct CDR3 sequences; 24% of them occurred a single time. Clones ranked in the top ten supply 2.9% of the sample.

Only healthy Caucasian donors were included. The twin cohort consisted of three pairs of female monozygotic twins, all aged 18 to 29 years. Positive isolation kits from Invitrogen were used to isolate the CD4+ and CD8+ T cell populations. This sample also appeared in a second study, on T cells expressing NK-cell markers. Reported in the second study: TCR beta-chain repertoires were profiled in sorted CD3+CD56+NKG2C+, CD3+CD56+NKG2C- and CD3+CD56-NKG2C+ T-cell subsets from roughly eight donors. Among the eight sequenced donors, only one was HCMV-seronegative, while the other seven were HCMV-seropositive. To restrict sorting to alphabetaTCR-expressing T cells, an anti-gammadeltaTCR antibody was added in several experiments. For 6 or 7 donors, the dominant CD3+CD56+NKG2C+ clonotypes were among the top 10 CD8+ clonotypes and accounted for about 1.0-8% of CD8+ T cells. Those dominant clonotypes were again the most abundant among CD3+CD56-NKG2C+ cells in a few donors, at about 28.3-60.1%. Whether the expanded NKG2C-expressing T cell clones were specific for HCMV antigens was left unclear. The study sequenced eight donors, all healthy volunteers chosen at random: three men and five women. A commercial ELISA kit detecting HCMV-specific IgG in serum was used to determine HCMV serostatus. MIGEC was used to demultiplex reads and group reads by UMI, and MiTCR was used to assemble and quantify clonotypes. To exclude erroneous sequences, any TCR cDNA sequence not supported by at least two reads was discarded. The tcR package was used for downstream repertoire analysis, with clonotypes matched between fractions based on CDR3 nucleotide sequence plus V segment. Antigen specificity was annotated against VDJdb with VDJmatch, allowing one amino acid substitution in CDR3.

The specimen was CD4+ T cells sorted from blood. This receptor was obtained from a woman aged 18-29 years in good health. The sequence links TRBV20-1 to TRBJ2-1; the D gene identity is not certain. The CDR3 region has the sequence CSATESYNEQFF. The nucleotides read TGCAGTGCTACCGAATCCTACAATGAGCAGTTCTTC.